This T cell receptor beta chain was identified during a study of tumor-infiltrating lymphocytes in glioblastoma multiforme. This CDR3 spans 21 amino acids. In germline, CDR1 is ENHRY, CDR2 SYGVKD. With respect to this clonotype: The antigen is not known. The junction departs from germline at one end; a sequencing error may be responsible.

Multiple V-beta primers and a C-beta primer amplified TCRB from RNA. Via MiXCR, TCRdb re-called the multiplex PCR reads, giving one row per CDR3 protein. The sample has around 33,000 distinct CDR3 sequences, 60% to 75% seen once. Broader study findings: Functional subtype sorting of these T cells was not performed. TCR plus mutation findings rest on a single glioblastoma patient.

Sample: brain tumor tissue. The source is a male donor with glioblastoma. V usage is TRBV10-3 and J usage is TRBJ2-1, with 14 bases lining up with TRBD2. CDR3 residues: CAIRDPTSGRAGANSYKEQFF. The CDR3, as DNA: TGTGCCATCAGGGATCCGACTAGCGGGAGGGCCGGGGCGAACTCCTACAAAGAGCAGTTCTTC.